This T cell receptor beta chain was obtained from a study of T cell responses to AZD1222 COVID-19 vaccine. About the research overall: Pooled in the analysis were second doses at about 4 or about 12 weeks.

Trimming took 6 bases from V and 3 from J; bases not matched to a gene: 8. Germline V gene lookup returns CDR1 MNHEY and CDR2 SVGAGI. The CDR3 sequence is 15 residues long. General study findings and limits: Regions 160-218 and 743-854 dominated among vaccine-associated CD4 TCRs spanning spike. Two doses of AZD1222 preceded a rise in Spike-specific TCR breadth and depth. White British donors predominated, females outnumbered males, and clonal diversity was possibly underestimated.

Points on this clone: Its antigen is not known.

Sequencing used immunoSEQ multiplex PCR; TCRdb keeps in-frame clones, though not all of them. The sample carries more than 75,000 clones, 92% recorded once. The sample consisted of peripheral blood, taken on day 0 of AZD1222 vaccination. The gene calls are TRBV6-5 and TRBJ2-7, with 10 nucleotides matching TRBD1. The source is an adult in good health. CDR3 in amino acids: CASSNPGQGSYEQYF. The CDR3 DNA reads TGTGCCAGCAGCAACCCGGGACAGGGGAGCTACGAGCAGTACTTC.